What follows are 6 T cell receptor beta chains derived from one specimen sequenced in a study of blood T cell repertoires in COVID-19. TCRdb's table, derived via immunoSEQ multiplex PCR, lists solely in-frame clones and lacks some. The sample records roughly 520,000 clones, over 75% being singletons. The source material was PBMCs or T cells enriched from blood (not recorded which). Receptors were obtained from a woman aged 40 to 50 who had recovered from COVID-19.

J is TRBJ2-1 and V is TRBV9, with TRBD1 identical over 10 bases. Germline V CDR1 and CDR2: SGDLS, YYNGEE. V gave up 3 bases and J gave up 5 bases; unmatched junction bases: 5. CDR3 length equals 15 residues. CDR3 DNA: TGTGCCAGCAGCGGGTGGACAGGGGGTAACAATGAGCAGTTCTTC. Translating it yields CASSGWTGGNNEQFF. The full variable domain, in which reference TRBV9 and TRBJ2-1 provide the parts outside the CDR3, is DSGVTQTPKHLITATGQRVTLRCSPRSGDLSVYWYQQSLDQGLQFLIQYYNGEERAKGNILERFSAQQFPDLHSELNLSSLELGDSALYFCASSGWTGGNNEQFFGPGTRLTVL.

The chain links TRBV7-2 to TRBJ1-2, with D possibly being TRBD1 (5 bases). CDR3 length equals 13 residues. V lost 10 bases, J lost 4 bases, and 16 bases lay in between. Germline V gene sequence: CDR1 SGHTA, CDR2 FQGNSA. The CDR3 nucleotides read TGTGCCACCCTTAGGGGAGGAGTCTATGGCTACACCTTC. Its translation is CATLRGGVYGYTF.

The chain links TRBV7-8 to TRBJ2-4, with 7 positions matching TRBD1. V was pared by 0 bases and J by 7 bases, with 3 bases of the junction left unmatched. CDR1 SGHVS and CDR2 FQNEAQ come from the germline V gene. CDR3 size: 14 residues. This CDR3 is CASSLATGSNIQYF. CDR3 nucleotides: TGTGCCAGCAGCTTAGCGACAGGGTCCAACATTCAGTACTTC.

CDR3 loop: CASSLGSGQGREQYF. The CDR3 DNA sequence: TGTGCCAGCAGCTTAGGCTCAGGACAGGGGCGAGAGCAGTACTTC. The chain carries TRBV13 and TRBJ2-7; 9 positions agree with TRBD1. The length of the CDR3 is 15 residues. Germline assignment: CDR1 PRHDT and CDR2 FYEKMQ (reference sequence). V trimming: 0 bases; J trimming: 7 bases; junction bases outside the gene matches: 7.

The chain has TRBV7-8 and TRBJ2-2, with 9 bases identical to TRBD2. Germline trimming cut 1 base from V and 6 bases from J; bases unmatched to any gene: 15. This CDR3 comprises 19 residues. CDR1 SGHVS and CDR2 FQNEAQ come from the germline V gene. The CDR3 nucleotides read TGTGCCAGCAGCTTAGTAACTGGACTAGCGCCGAGGTCTCCCGGGGAGCTGTTTTTT. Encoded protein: CASSLVTGLAPRSPGELFF.

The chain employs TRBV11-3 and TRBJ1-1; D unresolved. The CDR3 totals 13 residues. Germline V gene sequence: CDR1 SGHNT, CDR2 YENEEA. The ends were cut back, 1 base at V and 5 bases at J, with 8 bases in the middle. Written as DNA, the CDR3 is TGTGCCAGCAGCTTAGGGCAGCGAACTGAAGCTTTCTTT. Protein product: CASSLGQRTEAFF.